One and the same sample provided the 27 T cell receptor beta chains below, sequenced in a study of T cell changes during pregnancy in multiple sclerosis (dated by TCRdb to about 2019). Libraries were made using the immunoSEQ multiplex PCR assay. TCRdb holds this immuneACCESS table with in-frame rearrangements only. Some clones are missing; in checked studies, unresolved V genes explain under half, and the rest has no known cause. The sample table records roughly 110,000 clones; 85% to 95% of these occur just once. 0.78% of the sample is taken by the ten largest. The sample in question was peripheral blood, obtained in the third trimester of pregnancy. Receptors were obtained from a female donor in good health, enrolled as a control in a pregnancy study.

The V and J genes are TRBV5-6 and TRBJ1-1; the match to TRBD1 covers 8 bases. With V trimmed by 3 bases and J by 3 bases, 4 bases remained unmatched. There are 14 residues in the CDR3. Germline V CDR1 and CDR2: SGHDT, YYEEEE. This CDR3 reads CASSSQGAYTEAFF. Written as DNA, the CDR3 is TGTGCCAGCAGCTCCCAGGGGGCATACACTGAAGCTTTCTTT.

The CDR3 DNA reads TGCGCCAGCAGCCATGGACTAGCGGGAACGAACACCGGGGAGCTGTTTTTT. Residues: CASSHGLAGTNTGELFF. The chain combines TRBV4-1 with TRBJ2-2; 12 nucleotides line up with TRBD2. Unmatched junction bases numbered 2, after V lost 3 bases and J lost 0 bases. This CDR3 has 17 amino acids. The germline CDR1 and CDR2 sequences are MGHRA and YSYEKL.

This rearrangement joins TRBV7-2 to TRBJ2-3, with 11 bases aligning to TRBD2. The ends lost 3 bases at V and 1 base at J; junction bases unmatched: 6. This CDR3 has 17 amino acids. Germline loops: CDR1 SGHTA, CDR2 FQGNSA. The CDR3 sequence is CASSFDRTSGRTDTQYF. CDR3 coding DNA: TGTGCCAGCAGCTTCGATAGGACTAGCGGGCGCACAGATACGCAGTATTTT.

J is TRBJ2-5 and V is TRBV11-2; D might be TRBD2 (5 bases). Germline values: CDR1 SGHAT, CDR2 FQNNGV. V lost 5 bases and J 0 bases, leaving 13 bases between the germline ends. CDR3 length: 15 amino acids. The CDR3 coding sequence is TGTGCCAGCAGCCCGGACTTGTCGTACCAAGAGACCCAGTACTTC. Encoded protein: CASSPDLSYQETQYF.

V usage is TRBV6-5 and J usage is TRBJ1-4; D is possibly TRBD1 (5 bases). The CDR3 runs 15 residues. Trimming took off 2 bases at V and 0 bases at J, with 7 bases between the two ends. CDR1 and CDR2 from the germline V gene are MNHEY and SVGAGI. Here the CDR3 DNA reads TGTGCCAGCAGTTACGCGGGGGCAACTAATGAAAAACTGTTTTTT. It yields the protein CASSYAGATNEKLFF.

The CDR3 here is CASSRDRDYNSPLHF. The CDR3 coding sequence is TGTGCCAGCAGTCGTGACAGGGACTATAATTCACCCCTCCACTTT. V is TRBV6-5 and J is TRBJ1-6, with TRBD1 identical over 7 bases. The CDR3 length is 15 residues. With V trimmed by 5 bases and J by 3 bases, 4 bases remained unmatched. Germline CDR1 MNHEY, CDR2 SVGAGI.

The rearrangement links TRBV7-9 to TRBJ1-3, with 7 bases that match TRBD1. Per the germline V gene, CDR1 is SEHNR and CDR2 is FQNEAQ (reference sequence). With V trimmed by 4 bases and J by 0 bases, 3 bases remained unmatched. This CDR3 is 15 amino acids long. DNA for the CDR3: TGTGCCAGCAGCTCATACAGGGGCTCTGGAAACACCATATATTTT. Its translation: CASSSYRGSGNTIYF. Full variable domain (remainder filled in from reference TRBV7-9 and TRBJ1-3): DTGVSQNPRHKITKRGQNVTFRCDPISEHNRLYWYRQTLGQGPEFLTYFQNEAQLEKSRLLSDRFSAERPKGSFSTLEIQRTEQGDSAMYLCASSSYRGSGNTIYFGEGSWLTVV.

DNA for the CDR3: TGTGCCAGCAGCCAAGGGGGGGAGGTAGCGGGGGGAGCCCGCAATGAGCAGTTCTTC. Its protein is CASSQGGEVAGGARNEQFF. The rearrangement links TRBV14 to TRBJ2-1, with 10 nucleotides matching TRBD2. Germline CDR1 SGHDN, CDR2 FVKESK. This CDR3 has 19 residues. Unmatched junction bases numbered 15, after V lost 1 base and J lost 6 bases.

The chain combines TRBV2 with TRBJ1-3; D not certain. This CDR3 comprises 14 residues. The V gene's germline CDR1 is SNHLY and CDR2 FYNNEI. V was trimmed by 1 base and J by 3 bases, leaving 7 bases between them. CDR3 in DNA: TGTGCCAGCAGTGAAGGGGCAGGTGGAAACACCATATATTTT. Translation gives CASSEGAGGNTIYF.

DNA for the CDR3: TGCGCCAGCAGCTTGGCCCGGGACAGAGACGAGCAGTACTTC. Its translation is CASSLARDRDEQYF. The chain couples TRBV5-1 to TRBJ2-7, with TRBD1 matching 7 bases. CDR3 size: 14 residues. CDR1 is SGHRS, CDR2 YFSETQ, per germline. V shed 0 bases and J 5 bases; nucleotides not matched to a gene: 5.

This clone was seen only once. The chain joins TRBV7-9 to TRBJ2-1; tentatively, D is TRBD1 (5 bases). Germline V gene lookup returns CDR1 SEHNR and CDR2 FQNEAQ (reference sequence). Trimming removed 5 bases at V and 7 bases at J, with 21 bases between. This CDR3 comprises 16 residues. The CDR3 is CASSPGQGAGYNEQFF. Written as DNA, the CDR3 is TGTGCCAGCAGCCCCGGGCAGGGCGCCGGGTATAATGAGCAGTTCTTC.

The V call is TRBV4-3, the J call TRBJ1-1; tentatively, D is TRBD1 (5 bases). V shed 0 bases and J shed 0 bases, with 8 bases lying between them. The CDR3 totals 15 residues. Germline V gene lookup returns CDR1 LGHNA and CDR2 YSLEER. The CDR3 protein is CASSQDAQVNTEAFF. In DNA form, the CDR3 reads TGCGCCAGCAGCCAAGACGCACAGGTGAACACTGAAGCTTTCTTT.

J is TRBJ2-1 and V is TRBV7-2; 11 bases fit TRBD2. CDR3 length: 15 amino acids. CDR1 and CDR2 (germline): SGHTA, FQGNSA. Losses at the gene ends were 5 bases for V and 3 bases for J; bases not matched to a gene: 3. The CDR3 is CASSITSGSYNEQFF. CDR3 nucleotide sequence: TGTGCCAGCAGCATCACTAGCGGGAGCTACAATGAGCAGTTCTTC.

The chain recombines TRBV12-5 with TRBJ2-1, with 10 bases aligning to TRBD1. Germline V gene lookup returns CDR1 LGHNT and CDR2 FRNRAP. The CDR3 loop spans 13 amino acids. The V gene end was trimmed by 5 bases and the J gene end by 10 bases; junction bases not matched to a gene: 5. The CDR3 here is CASGADRGQEQFF. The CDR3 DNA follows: TGTGCTAGTGGTGCAGACAGGGGGCAGGAGCAGTTCTTC.

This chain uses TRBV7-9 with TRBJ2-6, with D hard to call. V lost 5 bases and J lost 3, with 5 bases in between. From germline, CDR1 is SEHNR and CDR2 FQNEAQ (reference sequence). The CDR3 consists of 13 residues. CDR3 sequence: CASSPLGANVLTF. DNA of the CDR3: TGTGCCAGCAGCCCCCTTGGGGCCAACGTCCTGACTTTC.

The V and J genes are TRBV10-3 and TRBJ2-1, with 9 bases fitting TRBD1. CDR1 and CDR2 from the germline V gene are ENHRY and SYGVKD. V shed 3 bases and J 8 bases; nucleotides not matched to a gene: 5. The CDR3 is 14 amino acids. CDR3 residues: CAISDGQGNHEQFF. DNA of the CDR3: TGTGCCATCAGTGACGGACAGGGGAACCATGAGCAGTTCTTC.

Written as DNA, the CDR3 is TGTGCCAGCAGCGCTACTAGCGGTAGCACAGATACGCAGTATTTT. Its translation is CASSATSGSTDTQYF. This sequence joins TRBV9 and TRBJ2-3; 8 bases align to TRBD2. Losses at the gene ends were 3 bases for V and 0 bases for J; bases not matched to a gene: 3. Germline V gene sequence: CDR1 SGDLS, CDR2 YYNGEE. The CDR3 is 15 amino acids.

The CDR3 sequence: CASSGTRYEQYF. DNA for the CDR3: TGTGCCAGCAGTGGAACGAGATACGAGCAGTACTTC. The gene calls are TRBV25-1 and TRBJ2-7; D unclear. Trimming left V 4 bases short and J 4 bases short, with 8 bases between. The CDR3 length is 12 residues. Germline-derived CDR1 and CDR2 are MGHDK and SYGVNS.

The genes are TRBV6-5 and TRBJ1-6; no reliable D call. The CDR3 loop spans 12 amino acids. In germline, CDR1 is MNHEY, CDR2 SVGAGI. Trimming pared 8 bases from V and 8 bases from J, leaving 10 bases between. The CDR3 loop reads CASGRADSPLHF. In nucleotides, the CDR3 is TGTGCCAGCGGGAGGGCTGATTCACCCCTCCACTTT.

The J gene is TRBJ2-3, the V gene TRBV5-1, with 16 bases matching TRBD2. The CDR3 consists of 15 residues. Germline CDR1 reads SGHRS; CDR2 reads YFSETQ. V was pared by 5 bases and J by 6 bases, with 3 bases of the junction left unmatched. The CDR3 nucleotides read TGCGCCAGCAGAGAGGGACTAGCGGGGGGGGATACGCAGTATTTT. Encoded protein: CASREGLAGGDTQYF.

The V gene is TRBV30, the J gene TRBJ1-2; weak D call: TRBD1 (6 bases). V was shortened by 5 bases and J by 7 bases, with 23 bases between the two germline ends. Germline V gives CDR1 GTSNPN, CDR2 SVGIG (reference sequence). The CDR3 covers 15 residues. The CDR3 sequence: CAWVSQGIISRGYTF. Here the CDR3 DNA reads TGTGCCTGGGTGAGCCAGGGGATCATCAGTCGTGGCTACACCTTC.

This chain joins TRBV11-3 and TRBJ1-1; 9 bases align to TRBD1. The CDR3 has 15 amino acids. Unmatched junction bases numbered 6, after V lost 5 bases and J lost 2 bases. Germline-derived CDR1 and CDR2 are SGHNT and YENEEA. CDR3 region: CASSANRGHNTEAFF. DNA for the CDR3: TGTGCCAGCAGCGCTAACAGGGGGCATAACACTGAAGCTTTCTTT.

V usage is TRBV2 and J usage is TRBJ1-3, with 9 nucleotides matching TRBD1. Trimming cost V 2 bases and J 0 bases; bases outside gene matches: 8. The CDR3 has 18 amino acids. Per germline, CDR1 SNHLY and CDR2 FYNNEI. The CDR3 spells CASSELGQGSFSGNTIYF. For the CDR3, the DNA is TGTGCCAGCAGTGAACTCGGACAGGGGTCATTCTCTGGAAACACCATATATTTT.

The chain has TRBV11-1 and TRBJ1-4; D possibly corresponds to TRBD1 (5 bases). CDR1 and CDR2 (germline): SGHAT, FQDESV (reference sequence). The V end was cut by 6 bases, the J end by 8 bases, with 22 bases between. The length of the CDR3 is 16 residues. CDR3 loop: CASRDIMGQGGEKLFF. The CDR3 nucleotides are TGTGCCAGCAGGGACATAATGGGGCAGGGAGGAGAAAAACTGTTTTTT.

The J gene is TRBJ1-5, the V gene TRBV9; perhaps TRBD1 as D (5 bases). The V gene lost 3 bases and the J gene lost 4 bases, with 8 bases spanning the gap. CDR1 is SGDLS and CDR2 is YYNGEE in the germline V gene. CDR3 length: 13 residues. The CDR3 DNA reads TGTGCCAGCAGCGGGGGGAGGAATCAGCCCCAGCATTTT. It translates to CASSGGRNQPQHF.

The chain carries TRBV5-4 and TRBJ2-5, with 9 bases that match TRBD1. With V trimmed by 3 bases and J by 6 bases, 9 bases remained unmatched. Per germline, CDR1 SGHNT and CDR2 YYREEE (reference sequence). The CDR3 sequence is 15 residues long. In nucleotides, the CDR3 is TGTGCCAGCAGCTCCACAGGACAGGGGACGAAGACCCAGTACTTC. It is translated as CASSSTGQGTKTQYF.

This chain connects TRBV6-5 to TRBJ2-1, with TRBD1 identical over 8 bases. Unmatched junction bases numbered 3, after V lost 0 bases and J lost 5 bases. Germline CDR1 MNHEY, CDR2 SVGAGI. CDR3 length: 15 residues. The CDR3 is CASSYSRDRNNEQFF. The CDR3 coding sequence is TGTGCCAGCAGTTACTCAAGGGACAGGAACAATGAGCAGTTCTTC.